This TCR beta chain was documented in a study of blood T cells in healthy people across ages. A note on this clonotype: As yet, its antigen is unknown.

PCR was performed a second time for roughly 7 to 11 cycles using a sample-barcoded 5' primer and a J-beta primer mix. All cDNA molecules were each tagged by a template-switch adaptor with 12 random nucleotides. One entry per CDR3 protein, called by TCRdb with MiXCR from the 5' RACE reads. Among more than 1 million distinct CDR3 sequences, 35% to 50% were seen once, and the ten largest hold approximately 17%. It was approximately 9 milliliters of peripheral blood that were drawn from each donor. Study conclusions and caveats: Unsorted PBMCs blocked a conclusive comparison of naive and antigen-experienced cells.

The CDR3 loop spans 15 amino acids. Germline-derived CDR1 and CDR2 are MDHEN and SYDVKM. Trimming removed 6 bases from V and 8 bases from J, with 20 bases in between. V gene TRBV28 combines with J gene TRBJ2-1; D is perhaps TRBD2 (5 bases). The source of this sequence is an older woman in good health. Sequenced: blood. The CDR3 DNA follows: TGTGCCAGCAGCCTTACACTAGTTTTGATCTATGAGCAGTTCTTC. Protein: CASSLTLVLIYEQFF.